The 25 T cell receptor beta chains reported below all come from one sample, sequenced in a study of OX40 agonist ivuxolimab in advanced cancers. Repertoires were generated with immunoSEQ multiplex PCR, while TCRdb's copy carries only in-frame clones and drops some. The sample holds about 36,000 clones, around 77% seen once. The specimen was CD4+ or CD8+ T cells sorted from blood, collected in a trial of the OX40 agonist ivuxolimab. These receptors were obtained from an adult with an advanced solid tumor such as melanoma, head and neck, liver or kidney cancer.

This chain connects TRBV6-5 to TRBJ2-3, with 9 bases identical to TRBD2. The CDR3 totals 14 residues. Germline values: CDR1 MNHEY, CDR2 SVGAGI. V trimming: 8 bases; J trimming: 1 base; junction bases outside the gene matches: 4. This chain's CDR3 is CASQIAGGTDTQYF. The CDR3 DNA reads as TGTGCCAGCCAGATAGCGGGAGGCACAGATACGCAGTATTTT.

The chain uses TRBV28 and TRBJ2-2; TRBD2 aligns across 9 bases. Germline CDR1 and CDR2: MDHEN and SYDVKM. Losses at the gene ends were 4 bases for V and 4 bases for J; bases not matched to a gene: 10. CDR3 size: 17 residues. The CDR3 reads CASSSLEQRGVTGELFF. CDR3 nucleotides: TGTGCCAGCAGTTCCCTCGAGCAGCGGGGGGTCACCGGGGAGCTGTTTTTT. The full variable domain, its missing parts supplied by reference TRBV28 and TRBJ2-2, is DVKVTQSSRYLVKRTGEKVFLECVQDMDHENMFWYRQDPGLGLRLIYFSYDVKMKEKGDIPEGYSVSREKKERFSLILESASTNQTSMYLCASSSLEQRGVTGELFFGEGSRLTVL.

The table lists this clone with a count of one. The rearrangement joins TRBV28 to TRBJ2-1; a possible D gene is TRBD2 (5 bases). V was clipped by 6 bases and J by 4 bases, with 10 bases between them. The CDR3 loop spans 13 amino acids. Per germline, CDR1 MDHEN and CDR2 SYDVKM. DNA of the CDR3: TGTGCCAGCAGCCCCACGGGGTACAATGAGCAGTTCTTC. Protein sequence: CASSPTGYNEQFF. Using reference TRBV28 and TRBJ2-1 for the parts outside the CDR3, the full variable domain is DVKVTQSSRYLVKRTGEKVFLECVQDMDHENMFWYRQDPGLGLRLIYFSYDVKMKEKGDIPEGYSVSREKKERFSLILESASTNQTSMYLCASSPTGYNEQFFGPGTRLTVL.

The chain links TRBV2 to TRBJ2-1; D is ambiguous. Germline CDR1 and CDR2: SNHLY and FYNNEI. This CDR3 has 11 residues. The V end was cut by 7 bases, the J end by 7 bases, with 8 bases between. For the CDR3, the DNA is TGTGCCAGCACGGGTGGGAATGAGCAGTTCTTC. Translation: CASTGGNEQFF.

This chain uses TRBV27 with TRBJ2-1; possibly TRBD2 for D (6 bases). Germline-derived CDR1 and CDR2 are MNHEY and SMNVEV (reference sequence). There are 15 residues in the CDR3. Trimming shortened V by 5 bases and J by 4 bases, and 15 bases separated the two germline ends. In DNA form, the CDR3 reads TGTGCCAGCAGTGTATTTGGCGGGACGTACAATGAGCAGTTCTTC. Translating it yields CASSVFGGTYNEQFF.

The chain carries TRBV29-1 and TRBJ2-7; D is perhaps TRBD1 (5 bases). V lost 5 bases and J lost 7, with 18 bases in between. The CDR3 totals 13 residues. Germline V lookup: CDR1 SQVTM, CDR2 ANQGSEA. CDR3 coding DNA: TGCAGCGTTTGGGGCCTTGGTTATAATGAGCAGTACTTC. Translation: CSVWGLGYNEQYF.

This chain joins TRBV14 and TRBJ1-1, with a tentative D call TRBD1 (6 bases). V lost 5 bases and J lost 0, with 7 bases in between. In germline, CDR1 is SGHDN, CDR2 FVKESK. CDR3 size: 13 residues. The CDR3 sequence: CASSRGLNTEAFF. The CDR3 DNA reads TGTGCCAGCAGCAGGGGGTTGAACACTGAAGCTTTCTTT.

The chain links TRBV4-1 to TRBJ2-5, with 10 bases that match TRBD2. J gave up 2 bases and V 2 bases, and 8 bases lay outside the gene matches. Looked up from germline, CDR1 is MGHRA and CDR2 is YSYEKL. The CDR3 is 17 amino acids. Here the CDR3 reads CASSQTLLAGVQETQYF. The CDR3 DNA reads as TGCGCCAGCAGCCAAACTTTGCTAGCGGGAGTACAAGAGACCCAGTACTTC.

This chain joins TRBV27 and TRBJ2-1; D is possibly TRBD2 (7 bases). Between the trimmed V and J ends, which lost 2 bases and 8 bases, there was a span of 22 bases. The CDR3 has 17 residues. The germline CDR1 and CDR2 sequences are MNHEY and SMNVEV (reference sequence). The CDR3: CASSLREGWAGADEQFF. In DNA form, the CDR3 reads TGTGCCAGCAGTTTAAGGGAGGGCTGGGCGGGGGCGGATGAGCAGTTCTTC.

This chain joins TRBV6-6 and TRBJ1-6, with D possibly matching TRBD1 (5 bases). This CDR3 spans 15 amino acids. CDR1 is MNHNY and CDR2 is SVGAGI in the germline V gene (reference sequence). V lost 2 bases and J lost 8, with 13 bases in between. CDR3 amino acids: CASSYRGRVYSPLHF. The CDR3 DNA reads as TGTGCCAGCAGTTACCGAGGCAGGGTTTATTCACCCCTCCACTTT.

The chain carries TRBV2 and TRBJ1-5; possible D gene TRBD1, 5 bases. Trimming cost V 4 bases and J 2 bases, with 12 bases left between them. CDR1 is SNHLY, CDR2 FYNNEI, per germline. This CDR3 is 15 amino acids long. DNA of the CDR3: TGTGCCAGCAGTGCCAGGGTATTAGGCAATCAGCCCCAGCATTTT. Amino acids: CASSARVLGNQPQHF.

The V gene is TRBV6-1, the J gene TRBJ1-1; unclear D gene. V lost 5 bases, J lost 0 bases, and 7 bases lay in between. Germline V CDR1 and CDR2: MNHNS, SASEGT. The CDR3 sequence is 13 residues long. The CDR3 is CASSPEMNTEAFF. For the CDR3, the DNA is TGTGCCAGCAGTCCAGAGATGAACACTGAAGCTTTCTTT.

The gene calls are TRBV9 and TRBJ2-2; 9 bases are shared with TRBD2. Germline V lookup: CDR1 SGDLS, CDR2 YYNGEE. V lost 0 bases to trimming and J lost 7 bases; unmatched junction nucleotides: 7. The CDR3 loop spans 16 amino acids. The CDR3 is CASSVEAGTSLGELFF. The CDR3 DNA is TGTGCCAGCAGCGTAGAGGCGGGGACTAGCCTCGGGGAGCTGTTTTTT.

The V call is TRBV7-9, the J call TRBJ1-2; 8 bases fit TRBD1. Per germline, CDR1 SEHNR and CDR2 FQNEAQ (reference sequence). The CDR3 has 13 residues. V lost 5 bases, J lost 6 bases, and 5 bases stayed unmatched. The CDR3 nucleotides read TGTGCCAGCAGCGATGGGACAGGAGATGGCTACACCTTC. Protein sequence: CASSDGTGDGYTF.

The chain is built from TRBV28 and TRBJ1-2; perhaps TRBD1 as D (5 bases). V lost 8 bases and J 4 bases, leaving 14 bases between the germline ends. CDR3 size: 13 residues. CDR1 and CDR2 (germline): MDHEN, SYDVKM. The CDR3 DNA is TGTGCCAGCGCACAGGCCCAAATCTATGGCTACACCTTC. Translating gives CASAQAQIYGYTF.

As regards this clone: An end of the junction does not agree with germline; a read error may underlie this. This chain connects TRBV7-7 to TRBJ2-3, with 10 bases fitting TRBD2. CDR3 length equals 15 residues. CDR1 is SSHAT, CDR2 FNYEAQ, per germline (reference sequence). CDR3 sequence (DNA): TGTGCTAGCAGCTTAGGAGCGGGGGGGTCAGATACGCAGTATTTT. This encodes CASSLGAGGSDTQYF.

A few counts support this clone. This chain joins TRBV30 and TRBJ2-7, with D possibly called TRBD1 or TRBD2 (5 bases each). Trimming removed 0 bases from V and 0 bases from J, with 6 bases in between. The germline CDR1 and CDR2 sequences are GTSNPN and SVGIG (reference sequence). The CDR3 contains 13 residues. For the CDR3, the DNA is TGTGCCTGGAGTGTAGGGACCTCCTACGAGCAGTACTTC. This translates into CAWSVGTSYEQYF.

This chain joins TRBV27 and TRBJ1-3; D is ambiguous. This CDR3 is 14 amino acids long. Deletions cut 2 bases from V and 4 bases from J, with 9 bases between. Germline values: CDR1 MNHEY, CDR2 SMNVEV (reference sequence). DNA of the CDR3: TGTGCCAGCAGTTTAACGCGAGGGGGAAACACCATATATTTT. Its protein product is CASSLTRGGNTIYF.

The J gene is TRBJ1-4, the V gene TRBV7-9, with unresolved D. This CDR3 contains 15 residues. Deletions cut 4 bases from V and 7 bases from J, with 16 bases between. CDR1 SEHNR and CDR2 FQNEAQ come from the germline V gene (reference sequence). This CDR3 reads CASSSTGNLGEKLFF. The CDR3 DNA follows: TGTGCCAGCAGCTCTACGGGGAATTTAGGTGAAAAACTGTTTTTT.

This chain uses TRBV9 with TRBJ2-7, with TRBD1 matching 7 bases. J lost 6 bases, V lost 3 bases, and 3 bases had no gene match. Germline loops: CDR1 SGDLS, CDR2 YYNGEE. This CDR3 comprises 12 residues. The CDR3 region has the DNA TGTGCCAGCAGCGGCTACAGGGGCGAGCAGTACTTC. Its translation: CASSGYRGEQYF.

The rearrangement uses TRBV7-6 and TRBJ2-1; D tentatively fits TRBD1 or TRBD2 (5 bases each). There are 14 residues in the CDR3. In germline, CDR1 is SGHVS, CDR2 FNYEAQ. The germline V and J ends were trimmed by 5 bases and 4 bases, with 12 bases remaining between them. The CDR3 region has the DNA TGTGCCAGCAGCCCCGGGACGGAATACAATGAGCAGTTCTTC. It translates to CASSPGTEYNEQFF.

The genes are TRBV5-1 and TRBJ2-1; 10 bases fit TRBD2. This CDR3 contains 15 residues. V shed 5 bases, J shed 3 bases, and the junction held 5 bases outside the gene matches. CDR1 is SGHRS and CDR2 is YFSETQ in the germline V gene. In nucleotides, the CDR3 is TGCGCCAGCAGGAGAGCGGGAGGGTACTACAATGAGCAGTTCTTC. Translating it yields CASRRAGGYYNEQFF. The variable domain in full, with the rest retrieved from reference TRBV5-1 and TRBJ2-1, is KAGVTQTPRYLIKTRGQQVTLSCSPISGHRSVSWYQQTPGQGLQFLFEYFSETQRNKGNFPGRFSGRQFSNSRSEMNVSTLELGDSALYLCASRRAGGYYNEQFFGPGTRLTVL.

The V call is TRBV28, the J call TRBJ2-1; a possible D gene is TRBD1 (6 bases). The germline CDR1 and CDR2 sequences are MDHEN and SYDVKM. The CDR3 consists of 17 residues. Trimming left V 4 bases short and J 6 bases short, with 22 bases between. CDR3 amino acids: CASSYTPQGPTFNEQFF. CDR3 DNA: TGTGCCAGCAGTTACACTCCACAGGGTCCCACTTTCAATGAGCAGTTCTTC.

The rearrangement joins TRBV9 to TRBJ1-2; 7 bases are a match to TRBD1. V shed 4 bases, J shed 12 bases, and the junction held 18 bases outside the gene matches. CDR1 and CDR2 from the germline V gene are SGDLS and YYNGEE. The CDR3 is 15 amino acids. CDR3 sequence: CASSPDRVSNYGDTF. The DNA of the CDR3 is TGTGCCAGCAGCCCTGACAGGGTCTCTAACTATGGGGACACCTTC.

J is TRBJ2-5 and V is TRBV28; the D is unclear. Per the germline V gene, CDR1 is MDHEN and CDR2 is SYDVKM. The CDR3 covers 15 residues. The V end lost 4 bases, the J end lost 5 bases, and 17 bases lay between the germline ends. The CDR3 loop reads CASSSHGGSMETQYF. The CDR3 DNA is TGTGCCAGCAGTTCCCATGGTGGGTCTATGGAGACCCAGTACTTC.